The 32 T cell receptor beta chains below all came from one sample that was sequenced in a study of T cells after yellow fever vaccination. TCRdb reanalysed the 5' RACE reads using MiXCR and keeps one entry per CDR3 protein. Of 120,000 or so distinct CDR3 sequences listed, about 15% are singletons. The source was CD8+ T cells sorted from PBMCs, collected 5 days after the yellow fever booster vaccination. The receptors derive from a man younger than 35 who received the YFV17D yellow fever vaccine.

The chain joins TRBV15 to TRBJ2-1; 15 bases match TRBD2. The CDR3 is 15 residues long. From germline, CDR1 is LNHNV and CDR2 YYDKDF (reference sequence). V was clipped by 5 bases and J by 13 bases; unmatched bases: 9. The CDR3 region is CATSARTSGGAEQFF. The DNA of the CDR3 is TGTGCCACCAGCGCCCGGACTAGCGGGGGGGCCGAACAGTTCTTC.

The sample holds a few counts of this clonotype. J is TRBJ1-2 and V is TRBV18, with D unresolved. V dropped 6 bases and J dropped 4 bases, with 21 bases sitting between them. The CDR3 contains 16 residues. The germline CDR1 and CDR2 sequences are KGHSH and LQKENI. The CDR3 nucleotides are TGTGCCAGCTCGGTCGGTGGTCCGCCCGCGAGCTATGGCTACACCTTC. Translating it yields CASSVGGPPASYGYTF.

This chain links TRBV19 with TRBJ1-2, with TRBD1 as a possible D gene (6 bases). V shed 5 bases and J shed 3 bases, with 16 bases lying between them. CDR1 is LNHDA, CDR2 SQIVND, per germline (reference sequence). This CDR3 has 15 residues. CDR3 residues: CASSPAAGVDYGYTF. The CDR3 bases are TGTGCCAGTAGTCCAGCGGCAGGGGTGGACTATGGCTACACCTTC.

This clonotype was picked up a small number of times. This chain connects TRBV4-3 to TRBJ2-2; 13 bases are shared with TRBD2. The CDR3 consists of 17 residues. The V gene's germline CDR1 is LGHNA and CDR2 YSLEER. With V trimmed by 3 bases and J by 7 bases, 8 bases remained unmatched. CDR3 protein: CASSHRLAGGLSGELFF. The CDR3 bases are TGCGCCAGCAGCCACCGACTAGCGGGGGGCCTAAGCGGGGAGCTGTTTTTT.

This chain joins TRBV5-1 and TRBJ2-3; D remains ambiguous. The CDR3 has 15 residues. CDR1 is SGHRS and CDR2 is YFSETQ in the germline V gene. V dropped 2 bases and J dropped 0 bases, with 10 bases sitting between them. For the CDR3, the DNA is TGCGCCAGCAGCTTTGGGCCAGCCAGCACAGATACGCAGTATTTT. Residues: CASSFGPASTDTQYF.

The rearrangement links TRBV6-5 to TRBJ2-5; D is possibly TRBD1 or TRBD2 (5 bases each). V gave up 0 bases and J gave up 6 bases, with 8 bases separating them. Germline assignment: CDR1 MNHEY and CDR2 SVGAGI. The CDR3 runs 13 residues. The CDR3 nucleotides are TGTGCCAGCAGTTACTCCGGGGCGCAGACCCAGTACTTC. The encoded protein is CASSYSGAQTQYF.

This clonotype appeared a few times. The genes are TRBV7-8 and TRBJ1-1; 8 nucleotides match TRBD1. This CDR3 is 15 amino acids long. Per germline, CDR1 SGHVS and CDR2 FQNEAQ. The ends lost 4 bases at V and 1 base at J; junction bases unmatched: 5. CDR3 in amino acids: CASSSPGTGNTEAFF. CDR3 DNA sequence: TGTGCCAGCAGCTCCCCTGGGACAGGGAACACTGAAGCTTTCTTT.

CDR3 sequence: CSVESGTSGGYEQYF. The CDR3 DNA reads as TGCAGCGTTGAAAGTGGGACTAGCGGGGGTTACGAGCAGTACTTC. J is TRBJ2-7 and V is TRBV29-1, with 14 bases identical to TRBD2. The CDR3 is 15 residues long. J gave up 4 bases and V 2 bases, and 4 bases lay outside the gene matches. Germline values: CDR1 SQVTM, CDR2 ANQGSEA.

There are a few counts of this clonotype. V gene TRBV5-6 combines with J gene TRBJ2-3; 7 bases align to TRBD2. V lost 5 bases, J lost 5 bases, and 8 bases stayed unmatched. CDR1 and CDR2 from the germline V gene are SGHDT and YYEEEE. The CDR3 sequence is 14 residues long. The CDR3 region is CASRGWGGEDTQYF. For the CDR3, the DNA is TGTGCCAGCAGAGGATGGGGGGGTGAAGATACGCAGTATTTT.

The table lists this clonotype with a few counts. The rearrangement joins TRBV30 to TRBJ2-1; 9 bases line up with TRBD2. This CDR3 is built from 14 residues. V dropped 5 bases and J dropped 6; count of bases not matched to a gene: 8. Germline lookup yields CDR1 GTSNPN and CDR2 SVGIG (reference sequence). As DNA, the CDR3 is TGTGCCTGGTTTAGCGGGGGCGCGTCCAATGAGCAGTTCTTC. It codes for CAWFSGGASNEQFF.

The chain couples TRBV4-1 to TRBJ2-2, with TRBD1 identical over 10 bases. The CDR3 runs to 16 residues. CDR1 MGHRA and CDR2 YSYEKL come from the germline V gene. The trim removed 1 base at V and 2 bases at J, leaving 1 base unmatched. CDR3 residues: CASSQGTGGNTGELFF. The CDR3 nucleotides read TGCGCCAGCAGCCAAGGGACAGGGGGTAACACCGGGGAGCTGTTTTTT.

This clonotype was observed a few times. The chain has TRBV19 and TRBJ2-2; 10 bases align to TRBD1. The CDR3 extends over 16 amino acids. The V gene's germline CDR1 is LNHDA and CDR2 SQIVND (reference sequence). The junction had 6 bases not matched to a gene; V was cut back by 2 bases and J by 6 bases. The CDR3 DNA reads TGTGCCAGTAGTATATTGGGACAGGGGTTCTCCGGGGAGCTGTTTTTT. Its protein product is CASSILGQGFSGELFF.

This clonotype was recorded a few times. The J gene is TRBJ1-2, the V gene TRBV27; D remains ambiguous. The length of the CDR3 is 13 residues. The germline gives CDR1 MNHEY, CDR2 SMNVEV (reference sequence). Deletions cut 8 bases from V and 2 bases from J, with 12 bases between. The CDR3 sequence: CASAPGLNYGYTF. In DNA form, the CDR3 reads TGTGCCAGCGCGCCAGGACTAAACTATGGCTACACCTTC.

The chain joins TRBV12-3 or TRBV12-4 to TRBJ1-2, with 10 nucleotides matching TRBD1. V dropped 6 bases and J dropped 6; count of bases not matched to a gene: 10. The CDR3 loop spans 15 amino acids. The CDR3 DNA is TGTGCCAGCAGCCTTCCGGGACAGGGGCATGATGGCTACACCTTC. This encodes CASSLPGQGHDGYTF.

The chain links TRBV29-1 to TRBJ2-5; 8 nucleotides match TRBD1. Per germline, CDR1 SQVTM and CDR2 ANQGSEA. The CDR3 runs to 13 residues. J was trimmed by 5 bases and V by 5 bases; bases with no gene match: 7. The CDR3 nucleotides are TGCAGCGTTCCGACAGGGGCCCCTGAGACCCAGTACTTC. Translated: CSVPTGAPETQYF.

This clonotype was seen only a few times. J is TRBJ1-1 and V is TRBV5-1; 10 positions agree with TRBD1. V shed 0 bases, J shed 5 bases, and the junction held 4 bases outside the gene matches. Per the germline V gene, CDR1 is SGHRS and CDR2 is YFSETQ. This CDR3 is built from 15 residues. CDR3 sequence: CASSLGQGALTEAFF. The CDR3 coding sequence is TGCGCCAGCAGCTTGGGACAGGGGGCGCTGACTGAAGCTTTCTTT.

The V call is TRBV7-2, the J call TRBJ2-7; D uncertain. The V gene lost 5 bases and the J gene lost 9 bases, with 17 bases spanning the gap. Germline V gene data show CDR1 as SGHTA and CDR2 as FQGNSA. CDR3 size: 13 residues. CDR3 nucleotide sequence: TGTGCCAGCAGCCCGAAGGACCGTTCGTGGCAGTACTTC. Its protein product is CASSPKDRSWQYF.

This clonotype turned up a few times. The chain recombines TRBV27 with TRBJ1-6; no definite D call. The CDR3 is 11 amino acids. The V end was cut by 8 bases, the J end by 14 bases, with 13 bases between. The germline gives CDR1 MNHEY, CDR2 SMNVEV (reference sequence). CDR3 amino acids: CASGLNPTLHF. CDR3 nucleotides: TGTGCCAGCGGTCTAAACCCGACCCTCCACTTT.

In its sample, this clonotype was seen many times. V gene TRBV7-2 combines with J gene TRBJ2-5; no definite D call. The CDR3 loop spans 13 amino acids. CDR1 and CDR2 from the germline V gene are SGHTA and FQGNSA. Between the trimmed V and J ends, which lost 5 bases and 0 bases, there was a span of 7 bases. In nucleotides, the CDR3 is TGTGCCAGCAGCCGCAGGTACCAAGAGACCCAGTACTTC. Its translation is CASSRRYQETQYF.

There are many counts of this clonotype. The chain uses TRBV20-1 and TRBJ2-2, with D tentatively TRBD2 (7 bases). Trimming took off 0 bases at V and 3 bases at J, with 17 bases between the two ends. The CDR3 extends over 17 amino acids. From germline, CDR1 is DFQATT and CDR2 SNEGSKA (reference sequence). As DNA, the CDR3 is TGCAGTGCTAGAGACCCAGGGGCGGGGGCCCACACCGGGGAGCTGTTTTTT. This encodes CSARDPGAGAHTGELFF.

The rearrangement links TRBV7-9 to TRBJ2-3; tentative D call: TRBD2 (7 bases). The CDR3 length is 15 residues. V was trimmed by 6 bases and J by 5 bases, leaving 18 bases between them. From germline, CDR1 is SEHNR and CDR2 FQNEAQ (reference sequence). The chain's CDR3 is CASRYTGGSKDTQYF. DNA of the CDR3: TGTGCCAGCAGATATACGGGGGGCTCAAAAGATACGCAGTATTTT. The whole variable domain, remainder taken from reference TRBV7-9 and TRBJ2-3, is DTGVSQNPRHKITKRGQNVTFRCDPISEHNRLYWYRQTLGQGPEFLTYFQNEAQLEKSRLLSDRFSAERPKGSFSTLEIQRTEQGDSAMYLCASRYTGGSKDTQYFGPGTRLTVL.

This clonotype has at least ten counts. This rearrangement joins TRBV5-6 to TRBJ2-1; a possible D gene is TRBD2 (5 bases). The CDR3 loop spans 16 amino acids. Germline V gives CDR1 SGHDT, CDR2 YYEEEE. V was cut by 4 bases and J by 2 bases, with 16 bases left in between. CDR3: CASSVRSTSTYNEQFF. Written as DNA, the CDR3 is TGTGCCAGCAGCGTAAGATCAACTAGTACCTACAATGAGCAGTTCTTC.

This clonotype was recorded a few times. The chain has TRBV27 and TRBJ2-3; 11 nucleotides match TRBD2. The length of the CDR3 is 15 residues. The V segment lost 6 bases and the J segment 4 bases; nucleotides outside the gene matches: 6. Looked up from germline, CDR1 is MNHEY and CDR2 is SMNVEV (reference sequence). The CDR3 spells CASSPSGGPADTQYF. The CDR3 bases are TGTGCCAGCAGCCCTAGCGGGGGGCCGGCAGATACGCAGTATTTT.

The chain is built from TRBV7-8 and TRBJ1-5; D is unclear. Germline V gene lookup returns CDR1 SGHVS and CDR2 FQNEAQ. The CDR3 contains 16 residues. V dropped 1 base and J dropped 0 bases, with 10 bases sitting between them. CDR3 bases: TGTGCCAGCAGCTTAGAGACACCTTATAGCAATCAGCCCCAGCATTTT. Translation: CASSLETPYSNQPQHF.

The chain joins TRBV4-2 to TRBJ2-3; 12 bases map to TRBD2. V lost 3 bases, J lost 6 bases, and 10 bases stayed unmatched. CDR1 and CDR2 from the germline V gene are LGHNA and YNFKEQ. The CDR3 extends over 17 amino acids. CDR3 in DNA: TGTGCCAGCAGCCAGATTACTAGCGGGGGGCTCCCGGATACGCAGTATTTT. It codes for CASSQITSGGLPDTQYF.

The chain carries TRBV4-1 and TRBJ2-3; D uncertain. Germline-derived CDR1 and CDR2 are MGHRA and YSYEKL. Trimming took 0 bases from V and 5 from J, leaving 18 bases between them. The CDR3 length is 17 residues. For the CDR3, the DNA is TGCGCCAGCAGCCAAGATTCAAGCCAGGTCGTAGGAGATACGCAGTATTTT. The encoded protein is CASSQDSSQVVGDTQYF.

About this clonotype itself: The junction does not match germline at one end; this may be a read error. The chain is built from TRBV5-1 and TRBJ2-2; 10 nucleotides line up with TRBD2. Per germline, CDR1 SGHRS and CDR2 YFSETQ. The CDR3 loop spans 17 amino acids. The CDR3 reads CASSLALAGENTGERFF. In DNA form, the CDR3 reads TGCGCCAGCAGCTTGGCTCTAGCGGGGGAAAACACCGGGGAGCGGTTTTTT.

This clonotype occurred many times. The CDR3 sequence: CATSRTSGGADTQYF. The CDR3 DNA follows: TGTGCCACCAGCAGGACTAGCGGGGGGGCAGATACGCAGTATTTT. This rearrangement joins TRBV15 to TRBJ2-3; TRBD2 aligns across 14 bases. This CDR3 spans 15 amino acids. Germline values: CDR1 LNHNV, CDR2 YYDKDF (reference sequence). V shed 3 bases, J shed 4 bases, and the junction held 0 bases outside the gene matches.

This clonotype showed up many times. The junction departs from the called germline gene at one end, perhaps through a read error. V usage is TRBV29-1 and J usage is TRBJ2-1, with 7 nucleotides matching TRBD2. The CDR3 consists of 14 residues. Germline V gene data show CDR1 as SQVTM and CDR2 as ANQGSEA. The CDR3, as DNA: TGCAGCGCTAGGAGCGGGGACTCCTCCAATGAGCAGTTCTTC. It codes for CSARSGDSSNEQFF.

The chain uses TRBV12-3 or TRBV12-4 and TRBJ2-7; D ambiguous. The CDR3 is 13 residues long. The ends were cut back, 2 bases at V and 3 bases at J, with 8 bases in the middle. CDR3 DNA sequence: TGTGCCAGCAGTTTATCCACACGCTACGAGCAGTACTTC. Amino acid sequence: CASSLSTRYEQYF.

The sample holds many counts of this clonotype. The chain recombines TRBV7-2 with TRBJ2-3; TRBD2 matches at 8 bases. Germline loops: CDR1 SGHTA, CDR2 FQGNSA. CDR3 length: 15 residues. The J segment lost 4 bases and the V segment lost 5 bases, leaving 8 bases of the junction unmatched. CDR3 sequence: CASSHSGGRADTQYF. In DNA, the CDR3 is TGTGCCAGCAGCCACAGCGGGGGCCGGGCAGATACGCAGTATTTT.

The chain has TRBV5-1 and TRBJ1-1; the D is unclear. V was clipped by 0 bases and J by 1 base, with 7 bases between them. The CDR3 has 14 amino acids. Germline CDR1 and CDR2: SGHRS and YFSETQ. The CDR3 sequence is CASSLESSNTEAFF. Here the CDR3 DNA reads TGCGCCAGCAGCTTGGAATCTTCGAACACTGAAGCTTTCTTT.